One and the same sample provided the 18 T cell receptor beta chains below, sequenced in a study of T cells in Graves' hyperthyroidism and ophthalmopathy. Amplified TCR beta CDR3 regions came from RNA transcripts. The TCR CDR3 first-round RT-PCR relied on the HTBI primer set. TCRdb recomputed calls from the multiplex PCR reads with MiXCR, one row per CDR3 protein. The table lists 550,000 to 850,000 distinct CDR3 sequences, 18% of them singletons, with about a sixth in the top ten. Material for sequencing was blood. All receptors derive from a woman aged 50 to 65 with Graves' hyperthyroidism that later progressed to Graves' ophthalmopathy.

In DNA form, the CDR3 reads TGTGCCAGCAGCCTCGGACAGGGTCTAGGGATGTTTTTT. Translating gives CASSLGQGLGMFF. The chain carries TRBV12-3 or TRBV12-4 and TRBJ1-4; 8 bases match TRBD1. The CDR3 loop spans 13 amino acids. Unmatched junction bases numbered 12, after V lost 6 bases and J lost 15 bases.

This clonotype has only a few counts. V is TRBV7-9 and J is TRBJ1-6; 7 positions match TRBD1. The length of the CDR3 is 15 residues. The V and J ends lost 8 bases and 7 bases, in that order; junction bases with no gene match: 11. Germline CDR1 SEHNR, CDR2 FQNEAQ (reference sequence). CDR3 amino acids: CASLDRSGGNSPLHF. Written as DNA, the CDR3 is TGTGCCAGCCTGGACAGGTCGGGGGGAAATTCACCCCTCCACTTT.

This clonotype has just a few counts. Germline is not matched at one junction end, which may reflect a read error. The V and J genes are TRBV20-1 and TRBJ2-6; 9 bases map to TRBD1. The CDR3 consists of 17 residues. Germline CDR1 and CDR2: DFQATT and SNEGSKA (reference sequence). The CDR3 DNA is TGCAGTGCTAGAGGTGGGACAGGGTATTCTGAGGCCAACGTCCTGACTTTC. As protein: CSARGGTGYSEANVLTF.

The table lists this clonotype with a few counts. A much larger clonotype is one base distant, so this may be a read error. The chain employs TRBV11-2 and TRBJ1-2, with TRBD1 identical over 9 bases. This CDR3 is 13 amino acids long. CDR1 and CDR2 from the germline V gene are SGHAT and FQNNGV. The trim removed 5 bases at V and 6 bases at J, leaving 4 bases unmatched. CDR3 region: CASSTGTGNGYTF. In DNA form, the CDR3 reads TGTGCCAGCAGCACCGGGACAGGGAATGGCTACACCTTC.

There are a few counts of this clonotype. The chain uses TRBV6-1 and TRBJ2-2; D unresolved. Looked up from germline, CDR1 is MNHNS and CDR2 is SASEGT. V shed 6 bases and J shed 0 bases, with 14 bases lying between them. This CDR3 comprises 16 residues. Here the CDR3 reads CASSPRLSPNTGELFF. CDR3 sequence (DNA): TGTGCCAGCAGCCCCCGGCTGTCACCGAACACCGGGGAGCTGTTTTTT.

This clonotype was counted ten times or more. This chain connects TRBV7-9 to TRBJ2-1; D is ambiguous. The CDR3 loop spans 18 amino acids. The V end lost 5 bases, the J end lost 0 bases, and 20 bases lay between the germline ends. Germline V CDR1 and CDR2: SEHNR, FQNEAQ (reference sequence). CDR3 amino acids: CASSPRGFAESSYNEQFF. The CDR3 DNA reads TGTGCCAGCAGCCCGAGAGGCTTCGCGGAGAGCTCCTACAATGAGCAGTTCTTC.

The chain recombines TRBV6-5 with TRBJ1-5; D ambiguous. V was clipped by 4 bases and J by 5 bases, with 15 bases between them. This CDR3 contains 15 residues. The germline V gene encodes CDR1 MNHEY and CDR2 SVGAGI. The CDR3 DNA reads TGTGCCAGCAGTTTCACGGCAGCTAATTATCAGCCCCAGCATTTT. Translation: CASSFTAANYQPQHF.

This clonotype was counted ten times or more. The rearrangement joins TRBV11-2 to TRBJ2-7; D is uncertain. The germline V gene has CDR1 SGHAT and CDR2 FQNNGV. Trimming pared 4 bases from V and 7 bases from J, leaving 8 bases between. CDR3 length: 11 residues. The CDR3 is CASSSMGEQYF. The CDR3 region has the DNA TGTGCCAGCAGCTCGATGGGGGAGCAGTACTTC.

The V call is TRBV7-9, the J call TRBJ2-7, with TRBD2 matching 13 bases. The CDR3 length is 16 residues. The V segment lost 4 bases and the J segment 6 bases; nucleotides outside the gene matches: 9. CDR1 is SEHNR, CDR2 FQNEAQ, per germline (reference sequence). The CDR3 region is CASSSTGLAGVGEQYF. The CDR3 DNA reads as TGTGCCAGCAGCTCCACCGGACTAGCGGGGGTTGGCGAGCAGTACTTC.

This clonotype was seen a handful of times. The CDR3 loop reads CANEGGSYNEQFF. The DNA for the CDR3 is TGTGCCAATGAAGGGGGCTCCTACAATGAGCAGTTCTTC. The rearrangement links TRBV7-9 to TRBJ2-1; TRBD1 might be the D (6 bases). Between the trimmed V and J ends, which lost 10 bases and 0 bases, there was a span of 10 bases. CDR3 length: 13 residues. Germline CDR1 reads SEHNR; CDR2 reads FQNEAQ (reference sequence).

The chain recombines TRBV20-1 with TRBJ2-7; D not resolved. Germline V gene sequence: CDR1 DFQATT, CDR2 SNEGSKA (reference sequence). The germline V and J ends were trimmed by 0 bases and 5 bases, with 20 bases remaining between them. CDR3 length: 16 amino acids. DNA for the CDR3: TGCAGTGCTAGAGATGATATATTCGGGTCCGTGGACGAGCAGTACTTC. This encodes CSARDDIFGSVDEQYF.

The sample holds many counts of this clonotype. The rearrangement joins TRBV3-1 to TRBJ1-5, with D tentatively TRBD1 (5 bases). V was trimmed by 4 bases and J by 1 base, leaving 11 bases between them. Per germline, CDR1 LGHDT and CDR2 YNNKEL (reference sequence). This CDR3 spans 15 amino acids. This CDR3 reads CASSPSGHSNQPQHF. DNA of the CDR3: TGTGCCAGCAGCCCAAGCGGACACAGCAATCAGCCCCAGCATTTT.

The genes are TRBV27 and TRBJ2-5; D gene ambiguous. The V end lost 3 bases, the J end lost 0 bases, and 8 bases lay between the germline ends. Germline CDR1 reads MNHEY; CDR2 reads SMNVEV (reference sequence). CDR3 length: 14 amino acids. CDR3 coding DNA: TGTGCCAGCAGTTTGCTGCTTGACCAAGAGACCCAGTACTTC. Translation: CASSLLLDQETQYF.

This clonotype was picked up many times. This chain connects TRBV7-2 to TRBJ2-1; D ambiguous. V was pared by 3 bases and J by 1 base, with 13 bases between. CDR1 is SGHTA, CDR2 FQGNSA, per germline. The CDR3 sequence is 16 residues long. The CDR3: CASSFTVDLSYNEQFF. The CDR3 nucleotides read TGTGCCAGCAGCTTTACCGTGGACCTATCCTACAATGAGCAGTTCTTC.

The V call is TRBV9, the J call TRBJ2-3; 7 bases match TRBD2. From germline, CDR1 is SGDLS and CDR2 YYNGEE. J gave up 2 bases and V 3 bases, and 9 bases lay outside the gene matches. CDR3 length equals 16 residues. In DNA, the CDR3 is TGTGCCAGCAGCGCTCTGGGGGGGGAACCCACAGATACGCAGTATTTT. Its translation is CASSALGGEPTDTQYF. Looking up the rest from reference TRBV9 and TRBJ2-3 gives the full variable domain: DSGVTQTPKHLITATGQRVTLRCSPRSGDLSVYWYQQSLDQGLQFLIQYYNGEERAKGNILERFSAQQFPDLHSELNLSSLELGDSALYFCASSALGGEPTDTQYFGPGTRLTVL.

Concerning this clonotype: It may be a read error: a sequence one base away is much more abundant. The chain couples TRBV11-2 to TRBJ2-3, with D hard to call. V lost 0 bases and J 2 bases, leaving 9 bases between the germline ends. CDR1 SGHAT and CDR2 FQNNGV come from the germline V gene. CDR3 length: 15 amino acids. CDR3 sequence (DNA): TGTGCCAGCAGCTTAGATATTGGCAACACAGATACGCAGTATTTT. Protein sequence: CASSLDIGNTDTQYF.

V usage is TRBV20-1 and J usage is TRBJ1-2; 9 nucleotides align to TRBD1. The trim removed 6 bases at V and 3 bases at J, leaving 5 bases unmatched. CDR1 DFQATT and CDR2 SNEGSKA come from the germline V gene (reference sequence). The CDR3 extends over 13 amino acids. The CDR3 is CSAGTGQDYGYTF. CDR3 coding DNA: TGCAGTGCAGGGACAGGGCAGGACTATGGCTACACCTTC.

This clonotype was seen repeatedly, ten times or more. The chain uses TRBV18 and TRBJ2-7; unclear D gene. This CDR3 comprises 12 residues. Germline CDR1 reads KGHSH; CDR2 reads LQKENI. V lost 4 bases, J lost 6 bases, and 10 bases lay in between. For the CDR3, the DNA is TGTGCCAGCTCACTGGACGACCCCGAGCAGTACTTC. Protein sequence: CASSLDDPEQYF.